The 14 T cell receptor beta chains below all came from one sample that was sequenced in a study of human T cells and chemical hapten exposure. Time point defined: patch test 1, 2 weeks after DPC sensitization. Treatment meaning: therapeutic diphenylcyclopropenone sensitization with weekly scalp DPC. TCRdb called the RACE reads again in MiXCR, with one record for every CDR3 protein. The table lists 40,000 to 60,000 distinct CDR3 sequences, around 9.3% of them singletons. The sequencing used whole blood, collected in connection with sensitization to the hapten diphenylcyclopropenone (DPC). These receptors came from a woman aged 50 to 65 with alopecia areata. Some clones in this sample may be carry-over from other donors' samples.

This clonotype was seen a handful of times. The chain recombines TRBV7-2 with TRBJ1-6; D possibly corresponds to TRBD1 (5 bases). This CDR3 region has 14 residues. The germline V gene has CDR1 SGHTA and CDR2 FQGNSA. The germline V and J ends were trimmed by 5 bases and 7 bases, with 12 bases remaining between them. The CDR3 region has the DNA TGTGCCAGCAGCGGGCAAAGGGGAAATTCACCCCTCCACTTT. This sequence encodes CASSGQRGNSPLHF. The full variable domain, in which reference TRBV7-2 and TRBJ1-6 provide the parts outside the CDR3, is GAGVSQSPSNKVTEKGKDVELRCDPISGHTALYWYRQSLGQGLEFLIYFQGNSAPDKSGLPSDRFSAERTGGSVSTLTIQRTQQEDSAVYLCASSGQRGNSPLHFGNGTRLTVT.

This clonotype was seen ten or more times. In DNA form, the CDR3 reads TGTGCCAGTAGTGGGGGACAGATCAAGTTCTACGAGCAGTACTTC. This sequence encodes CASSGGQIKFYEQYF. V and J are TRBV19 and TRBJ2-7; 7 bases are a match to TRBD1. Looked up from germline, CDR1 is LNHDA and CDR2 is SQIVND (reference sequence). Trimming at V came to 5 bases and at J to 3 bases, leaving 10 bases not matched to a gene. The CDR3 sequence is 15 residues long.

This clonotype was counted at least ten times. The V and J genes are TRBV28 and TRBJ2-7; D may be TRBD1 (5 bases). Deletions cut 3 bases from V and 3 bases from J, with 18 bases between. The CDR3 length is 16 residues. Germline CDR1 is MDHEN and CDR2 is SYDVKM. The CDR3 bases are TGTGCCAGCAGTTTTCCGAGCAGGGCGGCTAACTACGAGCAGTACTTC. Translation gives CASSFPSRAANYEQYF.

This clonotype was counted ten times or more. V is TRBV12-3 or TRBV12-4 and J is TRBJ2-5, with D perhaps assigned TRBD1 or TRBD2 (6 bases each). This CDR3 has 14 residues. Trimming cost V 8 bases and J 3 bases, with 16 bases left between them. CDR3 DNA: TGTGCCAGCGCTTTGACAGGAGGGGAAGAGACCCAGTACTTC. This encodes CASALTGGEETQYF.

The table lists this clonotype with a few counts. The chain has TRBV29-1 and TRBJ2-5; D possibly corresponds to TRBD2 (5 bases). Trimming pared 7 bases from V and 5 bases from J, leaving 26 bases between. The CDR3 contains 16 residues. CDR1 is SQVTM and CDR2 is ANQGSEA in the germline V gene. CDR3 coding DNA: TGCAGCGCTATCCAATTCTACGGACCCCGGGGTGAGACCCAGTACTTC. Protein sequence: CSAIQFYGPRGETQYF.

At least ten counts were recorded for this clonotype. This chain uses TRBV3-1 with TRBJ2-1, with 11 positions matching TRBD2. The trim removed 1 base at V and 9 bases at J, leaving 2 bases unmatched. This CDR3 comprises 14 residues. Germline assignment: CDR1 LGHDT and CDR2 YNNKEL (reference sequence). The CDR3 DNA reads TGTGCCAGCAGCCAAGGACTAGCGGGAATTGAGCAGTTCTTC. Its protein is CASSQGLAGIEQFF.

Sample share makes this clonotype medium-sized. This rearrangement joins TRBV7-9 to TRBJ2-1; D may correspond to TRBD1 or TRBD2 (5 bases each). CDR3 size: 14 residues. Germline loops: CDR1 SEHNR, CDR2 FQNEAQ (reference sequence). V shed 1 base and J shed 4 bases, with 8 bases lying between them. CDR3 sequence: CASSLGGGYNEQFF. The CDR3 coding sequence is TGTGCCAGCAGCTTAGGTGGGGGATACAATGAGCAGTTCTTC. Full variable domain (missing parts from reference TRBV7-9 and TRBJ2-1): DTGVSQNPRHKITKRGQNVTFRCDPISEHNRLYWYRQTLGQGPEFLTYFQNEAQLEKSRLLSDRFSAERPKGSFSTLEIQRTEQGDSAMYLCASSLGGGYNEQFFGPGTRLTVL.

This clonotype occurred many times. The chain couples TRBV5-1 to TRBJ2-3, with TRBD1 matching over 8 bases. This CDR3 spans 16 amino acids. From germline, CDR1 is SGHRS and CDR2 YFSETQ. Trimming cost V 2 bases and J 1 base; bases outside gene matches: 6. CDR3 sequence: CASSLQGGAGTDTQYF. In nucleotides, the CDR3 is TGCGCCAGCAGCTTACAGGGGGGCGCAGGCACAGATACGCAGTATTTT. The variable domain in full, with the rest retrieved from reference TRBV5-1 and TRBJ2-3, is KAGVTQTPRYLIKTRGQQVTLSCSPISGHRSVSWYQQTPGQGLQFLFEYFSETQRNKGNFPGRFSGRQFSNSRSEMNVSTLELGDSALYLCASSLQGGAGTDTQYFGPGTRLTVL.

This clonotype has at least ten counts. The J gene is TRBJ2-5, the V gene TRBV20-1; 13 nucleotides match TRBD2. Germline values: CDR1 DFQATT, CDR2 SNEGSKA (reference sequence). CDR3 length: 16 amino acids. V lost 0 bases, J lost 5 bases, and 6 bases stayed unmatched. The CDR3 DNA reads as TGCAGTGCTAGAGACTGGACTAGCGGGAGTGGGGAGACCCAGTACTTC. Its protein product is CSARDWTSGSGETQYF.

The sample holds many counts of this clonotype. J is TRBJ1-1 and V is TRBV12-5, with a possible D match to TRBD1 (5 bases). Between the trimmed V and J ends, which lost 0 bases and 0 bases, there was a span of 11 bases. From germline, CDR1 is LGHNT and CDR2 FRNRAP. The CDR3 consists of 16 residues. CDR3 in DNA: TGTGCTAGTGGTTTGGTACTGGGGGAGTTGAACACTGAAGCTTTCTTT. It translates to CASGLVLGELNTEAFF. Full variable domain (remainder filled in from reference TRBV12-5 and TRBJ1-1): DARVTQTPRHKVTEMGQEVTMRCQPILGHNTVFWYRQTMMQGLELLAYFRNRAPLDDSGMPKDRFSAEMPDATLATLKIQPSEPRDSAVYFCASGLVLGELNTEAFFGQGTRLTVV.

V gene TRBV12-3 or TRBV12-4 combines with J gene TRBJ2-1, with TRBD1 identical over 10 bases. V lost 6 bases, J lost 6 bases, and 8 bases stayed unmatched. The CDR3 has 15 amino acids. CDR3 nucleotide sequence: TGTGCCAGCAGCGCCGGGACAGGGGTCTCCAATGAGCAGTTCTTC. Translation gives CASSAGTGVSNEQFF.

Ten or more counts support this clonotype. This chain connects TRBV9 to TRBJ2-5; TRBD2 matches at 11 bases. Germline V CDR1 and CDR2: SGDLS, YYNGEE. V gave up 4 bases and J gave up 4 bases; unmatched junction bases: 12. This CDR3 is built from 17 residues. In nucleotides, the CDR3 is TGTGCCAGCAGCCCAGATGCCCCCCTAGCGGGAGGAGAGACCCAGTACTTC. It yields the protein CASSPDAPLAGGETQYF.

In its sample, this clonotype was seen many times. The chain employs TRBV15 and TRBJ2-2; no clear D gene. In germline, CDR1 is LNHNV, CDR2 YYDKDF (reference sequence). Trimming pared 2 bases from V and 4 bases from J, leaving 14 bases between. CDR3 length equals 16 residues. The CDR3 sequence is CATSRTLAGSTGELFF. In nucleotides, the CDR3 is TGTGCCACCAGCAGAACCCTTGCTGGGTCCACCGGGGAGCTGTTTTTT. The full variable domain, completed using reference TRBV15 and TRBJ2-2, is DAMVIQNPRYQVTQFGKPVTLSCSQTLNHNVMYWYQQKSSQAPKLLFHYYDKDFNNEADTPDNFQSRRPNTSFCFLDIRSPGLGDTAMYLCATSRTLAGSTGELFFGEGSRLTVL.

This clonotype was picked up many times. The chain has TRBV3-1 and TRBJ2-2; 13 bases line up with TRBD2. Germline V gene lookup returns CDR1 LGHDT and CDR2 YNNKEL (reference sequence). V was clipped by 5 bases and J by 4 bases; unmatched bases: 7. The CDR3 has 17 amino acids. CDR3: CASSGTSGTAFTGELFF. The CDR3 DNA reads as TGTGCCAGCAGCGGGACTAGCGGGACGGCGTTCACCGGGGAGCTGTTTTTT.